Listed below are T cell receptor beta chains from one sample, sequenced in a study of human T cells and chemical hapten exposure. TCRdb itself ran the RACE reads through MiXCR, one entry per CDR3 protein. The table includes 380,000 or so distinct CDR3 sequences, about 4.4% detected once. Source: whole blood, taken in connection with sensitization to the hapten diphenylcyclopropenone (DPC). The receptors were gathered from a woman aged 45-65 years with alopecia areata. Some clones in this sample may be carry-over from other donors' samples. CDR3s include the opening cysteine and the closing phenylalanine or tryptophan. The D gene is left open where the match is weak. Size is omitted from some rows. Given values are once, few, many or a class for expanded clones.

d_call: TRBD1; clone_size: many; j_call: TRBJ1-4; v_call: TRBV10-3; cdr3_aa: CAIGGTGGEKLFF; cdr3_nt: TGTGCCATCGGGGGTACAGGGGGCGAAAAACTGTTTTTT
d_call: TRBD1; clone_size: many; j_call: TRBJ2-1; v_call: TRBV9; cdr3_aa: CASSVEGQVLNEQFF; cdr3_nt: TGTGCCAGCAGCGTAGAAGGACAGGTCCTCAATGAGCAGTTCTTC
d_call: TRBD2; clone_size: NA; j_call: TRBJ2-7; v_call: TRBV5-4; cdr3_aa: CASQTSGGSYEQYF; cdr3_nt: TGTGCCAGTCAGACTAGCGGGGGGTCCTACGAGCAGTACTTC
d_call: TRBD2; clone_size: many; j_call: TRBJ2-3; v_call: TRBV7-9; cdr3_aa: CASSISGSLSSDTQYF; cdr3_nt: TGTGCCAGCAGTATTAGCGGGAGTTTGAGTTCAGATACGCAGTATTTT
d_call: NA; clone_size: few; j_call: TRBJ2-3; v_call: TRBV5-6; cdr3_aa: CASSRGEADTQYF; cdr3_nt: TGTGCCAGCAGCCGGGGAGAGGCAGATACGCAGTATTTT
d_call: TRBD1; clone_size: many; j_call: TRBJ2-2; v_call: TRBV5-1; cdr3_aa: CASSPGQGSDTGELFF; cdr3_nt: TGCGCCAGCAGCCCAGGACAGGGGAGCGACACCGGGGAGCTGTTTTTT
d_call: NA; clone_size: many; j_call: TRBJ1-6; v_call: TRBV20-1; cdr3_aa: CSAEPTGGWNSPLHF; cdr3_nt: TGCAGTGCCGAGCCTACGGGGGGTTGGAATTCACCCCTCCACTTT
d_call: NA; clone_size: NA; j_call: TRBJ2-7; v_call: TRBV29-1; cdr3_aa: CSVEGGTGSYEQYF; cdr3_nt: TGCAGCGTTGAGGGCGGGACGGGGTCCTACGAGCAGTACTTC
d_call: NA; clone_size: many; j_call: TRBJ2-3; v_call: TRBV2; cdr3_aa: CASQAGMATDTQYF; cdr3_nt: TGTGCCAGCCAGGCGGGTATGGCCACAGATACGCAGTATTTT
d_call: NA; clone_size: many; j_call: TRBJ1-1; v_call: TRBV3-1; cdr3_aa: CASSQEGTNTEAFF; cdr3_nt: TGCGCCAGCAGCCAAGAAGGCACGAACACTGAAGCTTTCTTT
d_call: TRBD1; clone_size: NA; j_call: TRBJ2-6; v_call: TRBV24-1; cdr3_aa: CAIWTGPTGANVLTF; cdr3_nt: TGTGCCATCTGGACAGGGCCGACTGGGGCCAACGTCCTGACTTTC
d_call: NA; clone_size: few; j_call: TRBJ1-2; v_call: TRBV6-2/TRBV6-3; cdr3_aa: CASSYEIRTAYGYTF; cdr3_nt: TGTGCCAGCAGTTACGAAATCAGGACAGCCTATGGCTACACCTTC
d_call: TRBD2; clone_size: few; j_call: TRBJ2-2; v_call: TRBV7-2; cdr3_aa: CASSPRSGGAGELFF; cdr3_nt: TGTGCCAGCAGCCCGCGTTCGGGAGGTGCCGGGGAGCTGTTTTTT
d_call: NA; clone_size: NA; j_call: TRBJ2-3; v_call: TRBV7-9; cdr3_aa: CASSLAGSPAPDTQYF; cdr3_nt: TGTGCCAGCAGCTTAGCGGGGTCGCCCGCACCGGATACGCAGTATTTT
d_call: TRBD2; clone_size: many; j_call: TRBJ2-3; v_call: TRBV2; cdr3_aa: CASRTGTSGTDTQYF; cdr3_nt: TGTGCCAGCAGGACCGGGACTAGCGGGACTGATACGCAGTATTTT
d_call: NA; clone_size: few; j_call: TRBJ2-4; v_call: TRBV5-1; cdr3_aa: CASSLSWITSGIQYF; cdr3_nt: TGCGCCAGCAGCTTGTCATGGATAACTTCGGGCATTCAGTACTTC
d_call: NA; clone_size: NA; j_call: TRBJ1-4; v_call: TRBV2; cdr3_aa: CASNRGATNEKLFF; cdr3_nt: TGTGCCAGCAATAGGGGCGCAACTAATGAAAAACTGTTTTTT
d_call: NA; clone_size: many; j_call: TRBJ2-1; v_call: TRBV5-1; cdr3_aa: CASSFSAEQFF; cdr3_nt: TGCGCCAGCAGCTTCTCAGCGGAGCAGTTCTTC
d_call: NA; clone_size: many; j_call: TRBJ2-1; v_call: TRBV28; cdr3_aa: CASSSHGGRDNEQFF; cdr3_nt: TGTGCCAGCAGTTCCCATGGGGGGCGCGATAATGAGCAGTTCTTC
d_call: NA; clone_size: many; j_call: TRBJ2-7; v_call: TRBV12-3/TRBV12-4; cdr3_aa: CATGQSSYEQYF; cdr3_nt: TGTGCCACCGGACAGAGCTCCTACGAGCAGTACTTC
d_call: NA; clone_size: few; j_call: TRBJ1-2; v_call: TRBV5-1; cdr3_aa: CASSLDPGRTDYGYTF; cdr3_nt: TGCGCCAGCAGCTTGGATCCGGGGAGAACAGACTATGGCTACACCTTC
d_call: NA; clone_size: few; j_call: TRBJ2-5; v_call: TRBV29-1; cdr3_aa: CSVGIQGYSETQYF; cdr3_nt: TGCAGCGTAGGGATACAGGGATATAGCGAGACCCAGTACTTC
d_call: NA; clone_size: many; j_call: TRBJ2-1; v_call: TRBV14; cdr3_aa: CASSRWNEQFF; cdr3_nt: TGTGCCAGCAGCCGCTGGAATGAGCAGTTCTTC
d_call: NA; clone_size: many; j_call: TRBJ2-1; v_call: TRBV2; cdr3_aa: CASSPGVSKQFF; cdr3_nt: TGTGCCAGCAGCCCGGGAGTCAGTAAGCAGTTCTTC
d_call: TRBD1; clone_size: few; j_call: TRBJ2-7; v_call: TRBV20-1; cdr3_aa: CSATKETGGEQYF; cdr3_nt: TGCAGTGCTACGAAGGAGACAGGGGGCGAGCAGTACTTC
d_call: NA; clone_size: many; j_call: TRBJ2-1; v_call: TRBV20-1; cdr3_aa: CSARENPSYNEQFF; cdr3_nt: TGCAGTGCTAGAGAAAACCCCTCCTACAATGAGCAGTTCTTC
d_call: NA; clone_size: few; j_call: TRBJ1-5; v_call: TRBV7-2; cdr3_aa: CASSRPGQPQHF; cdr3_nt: TGTGCCAGCAGCCGCCCAGGACAGCCCCAGCATTTT
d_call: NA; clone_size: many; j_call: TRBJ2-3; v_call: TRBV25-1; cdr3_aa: CASSEYADTQYF; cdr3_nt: TGTGCCAGCAGTGAATACGCAGATACGCAGTATTTT
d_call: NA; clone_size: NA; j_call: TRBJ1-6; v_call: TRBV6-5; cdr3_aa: CAGPGGSYNSPLHF; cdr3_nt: TGTGCCGGACCGGGGGGCTCCTATAATTCACCCCTCCACTTT
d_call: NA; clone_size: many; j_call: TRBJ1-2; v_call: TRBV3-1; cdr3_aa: CASSHRDKGYGYTF; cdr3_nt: TGTGCCAGCAGTCACAGGGATAAGGGCTATGGCTACACCTTC
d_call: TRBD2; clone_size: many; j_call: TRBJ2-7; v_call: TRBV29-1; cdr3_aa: CSVGGGSGTYEQYF; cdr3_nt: TGCAGCGTTGGTGGCGGGAGTGGAACCTACGAGCAGTACTTC
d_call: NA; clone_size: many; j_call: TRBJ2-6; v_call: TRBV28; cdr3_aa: CASSLWQGTAGVSGANVLTF; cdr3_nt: TGTGCCAGCAGTTTGTGGCAGGGGACAGCGGGCGTCTCTGGGGCCAACGTCCTGACTTTC
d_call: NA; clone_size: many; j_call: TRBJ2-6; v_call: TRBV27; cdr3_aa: CASKYSASGANVLTF; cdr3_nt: TGTGCCAGCAAATACTCCGCATCTGGGGCCAACGTCCTGACTTTC
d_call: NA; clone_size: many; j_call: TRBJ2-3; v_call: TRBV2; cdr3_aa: CASVRQPPRPTDTQYF; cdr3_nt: TGTGCCAGTGTGAGACAGCCACCAAGACCCACAGATACGCAGTATTTT
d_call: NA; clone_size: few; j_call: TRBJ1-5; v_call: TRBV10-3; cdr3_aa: CATQGPNQPQHF; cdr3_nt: TGTGCCACCCAGGGTCCCAATCAGCCCCAGCATTTT
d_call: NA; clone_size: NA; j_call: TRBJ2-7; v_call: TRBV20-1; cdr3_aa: CSASKQQGEQYF; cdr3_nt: TGCAGTGCTAGTAAGCAACAAGGCGAGCAGTACTTC
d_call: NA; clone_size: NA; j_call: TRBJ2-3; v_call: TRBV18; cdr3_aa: CASSPVFGTDTQYF; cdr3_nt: TGTGCCAGCTCACCAGTTTTCGGTACAGATACGCAGTATTTT
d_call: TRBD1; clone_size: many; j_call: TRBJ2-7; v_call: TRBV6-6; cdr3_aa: CASSWDSSYEQYF; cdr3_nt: TGTGCCAGCAGTTGGGACAGCTCCTACGAGCAGTACTTC
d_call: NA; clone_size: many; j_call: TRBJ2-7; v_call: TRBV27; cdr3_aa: CASISGPDYEQYF; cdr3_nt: TGTGCCAGCATTTCGGGACCCGACTACGAGCAGTACTTC
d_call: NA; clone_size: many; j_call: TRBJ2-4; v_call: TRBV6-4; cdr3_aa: CASSEENIQYF; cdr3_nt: TGTGCCAGCAGTGAAGAAAACATTCAGTACTTC
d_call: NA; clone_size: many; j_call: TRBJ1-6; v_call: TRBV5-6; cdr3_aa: CASSLDGRQNSPLHF; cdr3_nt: TGTGCCAGCAGCTTGGACGGGCGTCAAAATTCACCCCTCCACTTT
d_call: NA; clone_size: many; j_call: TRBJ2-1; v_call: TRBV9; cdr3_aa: CASSGGSASYNEQFF; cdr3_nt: TGTGCCAGCAGCGGCGGTAGCGCGTCCTACAATGAGCAGTTCTTC
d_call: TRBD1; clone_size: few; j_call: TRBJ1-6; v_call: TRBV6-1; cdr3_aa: CASTTGELTSPLHF; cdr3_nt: TGTGCCAGCACTACAGGGGAATTAACTTCACCCCTCCACTTT
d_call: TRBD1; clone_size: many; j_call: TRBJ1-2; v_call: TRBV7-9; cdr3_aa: CASSGQGQGLYGYTF; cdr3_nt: TGTGCCAGCAGCGGTCAGGGACAGGGGCTCTATGGCTACACCTTC
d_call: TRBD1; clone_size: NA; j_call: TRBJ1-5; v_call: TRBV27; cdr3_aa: CASTGRDRGSNKPQHF; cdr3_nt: TGTGCCAGCACTGGCCGGGACAGGGGAAGTAATAAGCCCCAGCATTTT
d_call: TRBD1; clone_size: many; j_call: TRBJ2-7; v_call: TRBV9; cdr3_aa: CASSVGTVEYEQYF; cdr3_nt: TGTGCCAGCAGCGTCGGGACAGTCGAGTACGAGCAGTACTTC
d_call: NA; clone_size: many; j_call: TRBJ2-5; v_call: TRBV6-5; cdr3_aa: CASIQTGRDKTQYF; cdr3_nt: TGTGCCAGCATTCAGACAGGGAGGGACAAGACCCAGTACTTC
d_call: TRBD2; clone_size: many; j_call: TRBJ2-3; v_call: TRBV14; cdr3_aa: CASSQTSGKITDTQYF; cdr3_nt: TGTGCCAGCAGCCAAACTAGCGGAAAGATCACAGATACGCAGTATTTT
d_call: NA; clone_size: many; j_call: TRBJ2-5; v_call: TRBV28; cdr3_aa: CASSSRLEETQYF; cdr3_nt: TGTGCCAGCAGTTCTAGACTGGAGGAGACCCAGTACTTC
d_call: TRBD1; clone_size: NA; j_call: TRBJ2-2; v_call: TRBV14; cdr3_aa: CASRNRQGDGGELFF; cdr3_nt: TGTGCCAGCAGGAATCGACAGGGGGATGGCGGGGAGCTGTTTTTT
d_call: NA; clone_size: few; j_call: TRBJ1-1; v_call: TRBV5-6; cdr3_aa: CASSADVGYTEAFF; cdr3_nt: TGTGCCAGCAGCGCGGACGTAGGATACACTGAAGCTTTCTTT
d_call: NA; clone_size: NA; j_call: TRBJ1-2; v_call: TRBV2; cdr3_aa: CASREAGDIGGYTF; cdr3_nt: TGTGCCAGCAGGGAGGCAGGGGATATCGGCGGCTACACCTTC
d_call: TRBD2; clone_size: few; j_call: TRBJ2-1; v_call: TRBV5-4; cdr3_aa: CASSLGGTSGNNEQFF; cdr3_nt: TGTGCCAGCAGCTTGGGGGGGACTAGCGGGAACAATGAGCAGTTCTTC